Presented here are 25 T cell receptor beta chains from one specimen sequenced in a study of blood T cell repertoires in COVID-19. Clones were sequenced by immunoSEQ multiplex PCR, and TCRdb holds only the in-frame ones, with some missing. This sample has roughly 400,000 clones, with nearly 90% found just once. Sequenced material: PBMCs or T cells enriched from blood (not recorded which). These receptors came from a woman between 35 and 50 years old with acute COVID-19.

CDR3 loop: CASSPSGLYQETQYF. The DNA of the CDR3 is TGTGCCAGTAGCCCAAGTGGGCTCTACCAAGAGACCCAGTACTTC. The V and J genes are TRBV19 and TRBJ2-5, with no clear D. Trimming stripped 6 bases from V and 0 bases from J, with 14 bases between. Germline CDR1 reads LNHDA; CDR2 reads SQIVND (reference sequence). The CDR3 consists of 15 residues.

Points on this clone: This CDR3 is also generated by other DNA sequences in the sample. This chain connects TRBV7-9 to TRBJ2-7, with a tentative D call TRBD2 (5 bases). The CDR3 length is 13 residues. Germline assignment: CDR1 SEHNR and CDR2 FQNEAQ (reference sequence). Trimming shortened V by 4 bases and J by 2 bases, and 9 bases separated the two germline ends. CDR3 coding DNA: TGTGCCAGCAGCTCGGGAACTACCTACGAGCAGTACTTC. This sequence encodes CASSSGTTYEQYF. Drawing the rest from reference TRBV7-9 and TRBJ2-7, the complete variable domain is DTGVSQNPRHKITKRGQNVTFRCDPISEHNRLYWYRQTLGQGPEFLTYFQNEAQLEKSRLLSDRFSAERPKGSFSTLEIQRTEQGDSAMYLCASSSGTTYEQYFGPGTRLTVT.

The chain uses TRBV19 and TRBJ2-7, with 7 bases lining up with TRBD2. V shed 6 bases, J shed 2 bases, and the junction held 10 bases outside the gene matches. There are 15 residues in the CDR3. The germline V gene has CDR1 LNHDA and CDR2 SQIVND (reference sequence). CDR3 nucleotide sequence: TGTGCCAGTAGCCCCCCGGGGGGAGTTGCCTACGAGCAGTACTTC. Protein product: CASSPPGGVAYEQYF.

The chain couples TRBV3-1 (or the pseudogene TRBV3-2) to TRBJ2-2; no firm D call. The CDR3 is 11 residues long. CDR1 is LGHDT, CDR2 YNNKEL, per germline (reference sequence). The V gene lost 5 bases and the J gene lost 8 bases, with 6 bases spanning the gap. In DNA form, the CDR3 reads TGTGCCAGCAGCTCTAGTGGGGAGCTGTTTTTT. Amino acids: CASSSSGELFF.

This chain uses TRBV2 with TRBJ2-1, with a weak D call TRBD1 (5 bases). The V and J ends lost 3 bases and 7 bases respectively, with 13 bases between them. This CDR3 has 14 amino acids. The germline V gene encodes CDR1 SNHLY and CDR2 FYNNEI. As DNA, the CDR3 is TGTGCCAGCAGTGAGCGACAGACCACGAATGAGCAGTTCTTC. Residues: CASSERQTTNEQFF.

This clone was seen more than once but under ten times. The V gene is TRBV5-6, the J gene TRBJ2-1; no firm D call. The length of the CDR3 is 16 residues. Per the germline V gene, CDR1 is SGHDT and CDR2 is YYEEEE. Trimming removed 2 bases from V and 1 base from J, with 13 bases in between. The CDR3 here is CASSFTPRASYNEQFF. CDR3 DNA sequence: TGTGCCAGCAGCTTCACCCCCCGCGCGTCCTACAATGAGCAGTTCTTC.

Here the CDR3 DNA reads TGTGCCAGTAGTCCGTTACAGGGGGCTCTGGATCAGCCCCAGCATTTT. This gives the protein CASSPLQGALDQPQHF. The chain joins TRBV19 to TRBJ1-5, with 9 bases aligning to TRBD1. The CDR3 length is 16 residues. With V trimmed by 5 bases and J by 5 bases, 10 bases remained unmatched. The V gene's germline CDR1 is LNHDA and CDR2 SQIVND (reference sequence).

The table lists this clone with a few counts. The chain has TRBV11-2 and TRBJ2-5; no clear D gene. Deletions cut 5 bases from V and 3 bases from J, with 16 bases between. The germline V gene has CDR1 SGHAT and CDR2 FQNNGV. CDR3 length: 15 residues. The chain's CDR3 is CASSPLRGYEETQYF. The CDR3 DNA reads TGTGCCAGCAGCCCTCTCAGAGGTTACGAAGAGACCCAGTACTTC.

This rearrangement joins TRBV11-2 to TRBJ1-6, with a possible D match to TRBD1 (5 bases). Trimming removed 6 bases at V and 0 bases at J, with 9 bases between. The CDR3 length is 15 residues. Per germline, CDR1 SGHAT and CDR2 FQNNGV. CDR3 bases: TGTGCCAGCAGGGGGGGGAGCTCCTATAATTCACCCCTCCACTTT. Translation gives CASRGGSSYNSPLHF.

This clone showed up just a few times. The CDR3 bases are TGTGCCAGCTCACCCCAGAACAGCCATTTTTCCTATGGCTACACCTTC. Translated, it gives CASSPQNSHFSYGYTF. The chain uses TRBV18 and TRBJ1-2; no clear D gene. The CDR3 spans 16 residues. Germline V CDR1 and CDR2: KGHSH, LQKENI. The V gene lost 3 bases and the J gene lost 4 bases, with 18 bases spanning the gap.

V and J are TRBV19 and TRBJ1-5; 7 bases align to TRBD1. Germline CDR1 reads LNHDA; CDR2 reads SQIVND (reference sequence). The J segment lost 3 bases and the V segment lost 8 bases, leaving 4 bases of the junction unmatched. The CDR3 is 13 amino acids. In nucleotides, the CDR3 is TGTGCCAGTTCGACAGGGAACAATCAGCCCCAGCATTTT. As protein: CASSTGNNQPQHF.

The V and J genes are TRBV2 and TRBJ2-1; D might be TRBD2 (5 bases). Looked up from germline, CDR1 is SNHLY and CDR2 is FYNNEI. V lost 1 base to trimming and J lost 0 bases, with 7 bases between them. The CDR3 length is 15 residues. Here the CDR3 DNA reads TGTGCCAGCAGTGAAGGGGAGAGCTCCTACAATGAGCAGTTCTTC. Translated, it gives CASSEGESSYNEQFF.

This clone is a singleton in its sample. The rearrangement links TRBV2 to TRBJ2-5; 10 bases are shared with TRBD1. V shed 7 bases and J 4 bases; nucleotides not matched to a gene: 9. This CDR3 is 15 amino acids long. Germline CDR1 and CDR2: SNHLY and FYNNEI. This CDR3 reads CASNRDGTGAETQYF. CDR3 DNA: TGTGCCAGCAATAGAGACGGGACAGGGGCAGAGACCCAGTACTTC.

The chain links TRBV9 to TRBJ1-2; 7 positions match TRBD1. Germline CDR1 and CDR2: SGDLS and YYNGEE. The CDR3 loop spans 15 amino acids. The V gene end was trimmed by 4 bases and the J gene end by 0 bases; junction bases not matched to a gene: 6. The CDR3 nucleotides read TGTGCCAGCAGCTCGGACAGGTTAGCTAACTATGGCTACACCTTC. Encoded protein: CASSSDRLANYGYTF.

The J gene is TRBJ1-4, the V gene TRBV15, with TRBD1 identical over 7 bases. The CDR3 is made up of 12 amino acids. The ends lost 7 bases at V and 6 bases at J; junction bases unmatched: 2. Per germline, CDR1 LNHNV and CDR2 YYDKDF (reference sequence). In nucleotides, the CDR3 is TGTGCCACCAATCAGGGGGATGAAAAACTGTTTTTT. Its protein is CATNQGDEKLFF.

The chain carries TRBV7-2 and TRBJ1-5; D gene unclear. Per the germline V gene, CDR1 is SGHTA and CDR2 is FQGNSA. V shed 1 base and J shed 7 bases, with 8 bases lying between them. This CDR3 is 13 amino acids long. DNA of the CDR3: TGTGCCAGCAGCTTAGACCGGGGACAGCCCCAGCATTTT. The encoded protein is CASSLDRGQPQHF. The whole variable domain, filled in from reference TRBV7-2 and TRBJ1-5, reads GAGVSQSPSNKVTEKGKDVELRCDPISGHTALYWYRQSLGQGLEFLIYFQGNSAPDKSGLPSDRFSAERTGGSVSTLTIQRTQQEDSAVYLCASSLDRGQPQHFGDGTRLSIL.

V gene TRBV10-3 combines with J gene TRBJ1-1; D uncertain. V was trimmed by 5 bases and J by 5 bases, leaving 12 bases between them. Germline V CDR1 and CDR2: ENHRY, SYGVKD. The CDR3 is 13 amino acids. In DNA, the CDR3 is TGTGCCATCAGTTCCGGGGATGGAACTGAAGCTTTCTTT. Translating gives CAISSGDGTEAFF.

V and J are TRBV3-1 (or the pseudogene TRBV3-2) and TRBJ1-5; D gene uncertain. Trimming shortened V by 1 base and J by 4 bases, and 8 bases separated the two germline ends. CDR1 LGHDT and CDR2 YNNKEL come from the germline V gene (reference sequence). CDR3 length: 14 residues. The CDR3 region has the DNA TGTGCCAGCAGCCAAGCGGCCGGGAATCAGCCCCAGCATTTT. Residues: CASSQAAGNQPQHF.

The chain employs TRBV11-2 and TRBJ2-7; a weak D match, TRBD2 (5 bases). The CDR3 has 14 residues. Germline CDR1 and CDR2: SGHAT and FQNNGV. Deletions cut 1 base from V and 2 bases from J, with 9 bases between. The CDR3 bases are TGTGCCAGCAGCTTAGCACGGGGTCCCTACGAGCAGTACTTC. Translation gives CASSLARGPYEQYF. Full variable domain (rest looked up from reference TRBV11-2 and TRBJ2-7): EAGVAQSPRYKIIEKRQSVAFWCNPISGHATLYWYQQILGQGPKLLIQFQNNGVVDDSQLPKDRFSAERLKGVDSTLKIQPAKLEDSAVYLCASSLARGPYEQYFGPGTRLTVT.

CDR3 sequence (DNA): TGTGCCAGCAGCGTAGACAGGGCGAGCAATGAGCAGTTCTTC. Translating it yields CASSVDRASNEQFF. The V gene is TRBV9, the J gene TRBJ2-1; D may be TRBD1 (6 bases). The CDR3 contains 14 residues. Germline V gives CDR1 SGDLS, CDR2 YYNGEE. With 0 bases removed from V and 6 bases from J, the gap between germline ends came to 10 bases.

The V call is TRBV19, the J call TRBJ1-6; D gene uncertain. The V end lost 3 bases, the J end lost 9 bases, and 12 bases lay between the germline ends. The germline CDR1 and CDR2 sequences are LNHDA and SQIVND (reference sequence). This CDR3 spans 14 amino acids. The CDR3 loop reads CASSMGEGGSPLHF. The CDR3 DNA reads as TGTGCCAGTAGTATGGGAGAAGGCGGTTCACCCCTCCACTTT.

CDR3 protein: CASSESMGPLYGYTF. The CDR3 DNA reads as TGCGCCAGCAGTGAGTCGATGGGCCCCCTCTATGGCTACACCTTC. V usage is TRBV10-2 and J usage is TRBJ1-2; D gene ambiguous. Looked up from germline, CDR1 is WSHSY and CDR2 is SAAADI. This CDR3 contains 15 residues. Trimming left V 0 bases short and J 4 bases short, with 12 bases between.

CDR3 amino acids: CASSPLWGGGIDEQYF. The CDR3 DNA reads as TGTGCCAGCAGCCCTTTGTGGGGCGGGGGGATCGACGAGCAGTACTTC. The chain combines TRBV7-9 with TRBJ2-7; TRBD2 matches at 8 bases. V shed 5 bases, J shed 5 bases, and the junction held 14 bases outside the gene matches. The CDR3 has 16 residues. The V gene's germline CDR1 is SEHNR and CDR2 FQNEAQ (reference sequence).

V is TRBV4-2 and J is TRBJ1-3, with unresolved D. The V end lost 0 bases, the J end lost 0 bases, and 12 bases lay between the germline ends. Germline lookup yields CDR1 LGHNA and CDR2 YNFKEQ. The CDR3 has 17 amino acids. The CDR3 region is CASSQDEVLGSGNTIYF. The CDR3 DNA is TGTGCCAGCAGCCAAGATGAAGTACTCGGCTCTGGAAACACCATATATTTT.

This chain links TRBV4-1 with TRBJ1-4; TRBD1 might be the D (6 bases). This CDR3 region has 15 residues. Germline V gene data show CDR1 as MGHRA and CDR2 as YSYEKL. The germline V and J ends were trimmed by 0 bases and 8 bases, with 13 bases remaining between them. In DNA form, the CDR3 reads TGCGCCAGCAGCCAAGATGATCAGGGGCGGGAAAAACTGTTTTTT. It specifies CASSQDDQGREKLFF.